The clone carrying this TCR beta chain has just a few counts. No antigen is known for it. Produced via immunoSEQ multiplex PCR; TCRdb's table is partial and in-frame only. The sample has 150,000 to 200,000 clones; about 90% are singletons. This specimen belongs to a study of T cell responses to AZD1222 COVID-19 vaccine. CDR3 size: 18 residues. V was clipped by 3 bases and J by 0 bases; unmatched bases: 8. Germline lookup yields CDR1 MDHEN and CDR2 SYDVKM. Investigators merged groups given second doses at roughly 4 or roughly 12 weeks. Study results and caveats: Baseline serostatus was positive in only a handful of AZD1222 recipients. Reportedly, nearly half of unique spike TCRs recognized epitopes outside B.1.351/B.1.1.7 mutations.

The material sequenced was peripheral blood, taken 28 days after the second AZD1222 dose. The TCR was taken from an adult who received the AZD1222 COVID-19 vaccine. This chain uses TRBV28 with TRBJ2-3, with 11 bases identical to TRBD2. CDR3 sequence reads: CASSLIGTSGSSTDTQYF. The CDR3 DNA sequence: TGTGCCAGCAGTTTGATCGGGACTAGCGGATCTAGCACAGATACGCAGTATTTT.